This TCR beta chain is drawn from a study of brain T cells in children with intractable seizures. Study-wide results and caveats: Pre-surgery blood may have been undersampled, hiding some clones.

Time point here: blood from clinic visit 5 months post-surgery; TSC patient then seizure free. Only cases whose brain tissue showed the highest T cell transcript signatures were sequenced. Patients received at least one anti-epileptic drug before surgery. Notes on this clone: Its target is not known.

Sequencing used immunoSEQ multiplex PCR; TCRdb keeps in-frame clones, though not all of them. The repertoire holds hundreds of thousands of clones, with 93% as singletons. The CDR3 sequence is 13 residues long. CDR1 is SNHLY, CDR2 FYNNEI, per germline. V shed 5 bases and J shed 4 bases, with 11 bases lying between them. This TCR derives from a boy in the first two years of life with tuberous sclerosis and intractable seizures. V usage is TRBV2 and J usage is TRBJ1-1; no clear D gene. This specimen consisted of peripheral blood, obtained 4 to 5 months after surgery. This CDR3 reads CASSQLEGTEAFF. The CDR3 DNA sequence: TGTGCCAGCAGTCAACTCGAGGGCACTGAAGCTTTCTTT.